One sample yielded the 8 T cell receptor beta chains listed below, sequenced in a study of blood T cell repertoires in COVID-19. Data came from immunoSEQ multiplex PCR; TCRdb stores just in-frame clones and leaves some out. The sample lists 150,000 to 200,000 clones; about three quarters were seen once. Input material: peripheral blood. The receptors were sampled from a man in his sixties with acute or convalescent COVID-19.

This rearrangement joins TRBV3-1 (or the pseudogene TRBV3-2) to TRBJ2-3; TRBD1 matches 8 bases. The germline V gene encodes CDR1 LGHDT and CDR2 YNNKEL (reference sequence). Trimming at V came to 2 bases and at J to 6 bases, leaving 13 bases not matched to a gene. This CDR3 spans 17 amino acids. The CDR3 nucleotides read TGTGCCAGCAGCCAACCCGCCGGCAGGGGGCTAACGGATACGCAGTATTTT. This codes for CASSQPAGRGLTDTQYF.

This clone appeared many times. This chain uses TRBV3-1 (or the pseudogene TRBV3-2) with TRBJ2-1, with TRBD1 matching over 8 bases. V shed 0 bases and J 5 bases; nucleotides not matched to a gene: 6. Germline assignment: CDR1 LGHDT and CDR2 YNNKEL (reference sequence). The CDR3 has 16 amino acids. DNA of the CDR3: TGTGCCAGCAGCCAAGAAGGCCAGGGGGCTGACAATGAGCAGTTCTTC. Its protein product is CASSQEGQGADNEQFF.

J is TRBJ2-5 and V is TRBV6-5; weak D call: TRBD2 (6 bases). CDR1 is MNHEY, CDR2 SVGAGI, per germline. The CDR3 is 15 amino acids. V dropped 6 bases and J dropped 4 bases, with 18 bases sitting between them. The chain's CDR3 is CASSDMGLNRETQYF. DNA of the CDR3: TGTGCCAGCAGCGATATGGGACTGAACCGAGAGACCCAGTACTTC.

The gene calls are TRBV7-9 and TRBJ2-5; TRBD2 matches at 10 bases. The ends lost 6 bases at V and 5 bases at J; junction bases unmatched: 6. CDR1 is SEHNR and CDR2 is FQNEAQ in the germline V gene (reference sequence). This CDR3 has 14 amino acids. CDR3 amino acids: CASSSLAGAETQYF. For the CDR3, the DNA is TGTGCCAGCAGTTCGCTAGCGGGGGCCGAGACCCAGTACTTC.

This rearrangement joins TRBV4-1 to TRBJ1-3; D is unclear. The CDR3 is 15 residues long. Deletions cut 3 bases from V and 0 bases from J, with 9 bases between. Germline V lookup: CDR1 MGHRA, CDR2 YSYEKL. CDR3 in DNA: TGCGCCAGCAGCCAGTTACATATCTCTGGAAACACCATATATTTT. Its protein product is CASSQLHISGNTIYF.

This clone appeared a few times. The chain employs TRBV5-6 and TRBJ2-1; no clear D. In germline, CDR1 is SGHDT, CDR2 YYEEEE. The length of the CDR3 is 13 residues. V lost 0 bases to trimming and J lost 6 bases, with 7 bases between them. As DNA, the CDR3 is TGTGCCAGCAGCTTGGATAACGGCAATGAGCAGTTCTTC. Translation gives CASSLDNGNEQFF.

This chain connects TRBV2 to TRBJ2-1, with D tentatively TRBD2 (6 bases). The V gene lost 6 bases and the J gene lost 0 bases, with 12 bases spanning the gap. CDR3 size: 15 residues. Germline V gives CDR1 SNHLY, CDR2 FYNNEI. CDR3 protein: CASRETSSSYNEQFF. The DNA for the CDR3 is TGTGCCAGCAGAGAAACTAGCAGCTCCTACAATGAGCAGTTCTTC.

The chain is built from TRBV4-2 and TRBJ2-1, with a possible D match to TRBD2 (5 bases). The V end lost 1 base, the J end lost 9 bases, and 13 bases lay between the germline ends. CDR1 and CDR2 from the germline V gene are LGHNA and YNFKEQ. CDR3 length: 14 residues. The CDR3 sequence is CASSQARAAGEQFF. The CDR3 DNA sequence: TGTGCCAGCAGCCAAGCAAGAGCGGCGGGTGAGCAGTTCTTC.